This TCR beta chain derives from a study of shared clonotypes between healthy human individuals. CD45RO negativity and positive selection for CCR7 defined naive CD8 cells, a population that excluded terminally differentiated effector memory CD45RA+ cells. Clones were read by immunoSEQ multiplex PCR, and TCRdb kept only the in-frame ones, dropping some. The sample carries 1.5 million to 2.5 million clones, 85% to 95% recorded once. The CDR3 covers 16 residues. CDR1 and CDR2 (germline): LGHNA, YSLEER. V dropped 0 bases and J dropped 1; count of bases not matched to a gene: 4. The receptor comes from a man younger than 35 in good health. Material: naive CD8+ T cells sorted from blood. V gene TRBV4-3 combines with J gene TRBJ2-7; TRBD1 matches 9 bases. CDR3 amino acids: CASSQEQGAPSYEQYF. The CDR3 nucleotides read TGCGCCAGCAGCCAAGAACAGGGGGCGCCATCCTACGAGCAGTACTTC.